One and the same sample provided the 9 T cell receptor beta chains below, sequenced in a study of T cells expressing NK-cell markers. From the 5' RACE reads, TCRdb lists one entry per CDR3 protein and no DNA. The listing records around 380,000 distinct CDR3 sequences. The sequenced material came from blood T cells: a sorted CD56 or NKG2C T cell subset, CD4+ or CD8+ T cells, or bulk PBMC T cells (not recorded which). These receptors originate from a woman aged 50 to 60 in good health.

The rearrangement joins TRBV5-1 to TRBJ2-3; TCRdb returns TRBD2, unconfirmable since there is no DNA. The CDR3 runs 17 residues. Germline CDR1 reads SGHRS; CDR2 reads YFSETQ. The CDR3 sequence is CASRDGLAGGRRDTQYF.

This chain links TRBV6-2 or TRBV6-3 with TRBJ2-7; TCRdb indicates TRBD2, and absent DNA this call remains unverified. Germline V gene data show CDR1 as MNHEY and CDR2 as SVGEGT. The CDR3 has 15 residues. CDR3 in amino acids: CASSTLARVMNEQYF.

This sequence joins TRBV6-9 and TRBJ2-1. CDR3 length: 15 amino acids. CDR1 is MNHGY and CDR2 is SVAAGI in the germline V gene. CDR3 in amino acids: CASSPNQEYYNEQFF.

V usage is TRBV19 and J usage is TRBJ2-3; TCRdb picks TRBD1, but there is no DNA to check that call. Per the germline V gene, CDR1 is LNHDA and CDR2 is SQIVND (reference sequence). The CDR3 loop spans 15 amino acids. The CDR3 reads CASSVPYRVTDTQYF.

The chain has TRBV5-1 and TRBJ2-1. The CDR3 extends over 11 amino acids. Germline lookup yields CDR1 SGHRS and CDR2 YFSETQ. The CDR3 sequence: CASSLLNEQFF.

The chain employs TRBV2 and TRBJ2-2; TCRdb selects TRBD1, and the lack of DNA leaves this call unchecked. This CDR3 has 15 amino acids. Germline V gene data show CDR1 as SNHLY and CDR2 as FYNNEI. CDR3 protein: CASTADRGQTGELFF.

V usage is TRBV27 and J usage is TRBJ2-1. Germline values: CDR1 MNHEY, CDR2 SMNVEV (reference sequence). The CDR3 extends over 15 amino acids. The CDR3 protein is CASSSAGATWNEQFF.

The chain links TRBV12-3 or TRBV12-4 to TRBJ2-6; TCRdb's assignment of TRBD1 cannot be checked, as there is no DNA. The CDR3 consists of 20 residues. Here the CDR3 reads CASSLVLQELRVSGANVLTF.

This sequence joins TRBV9 and TRBJ2-1; TCRdb names TRBD2, which stays unverified in the absence of DNA. This CDR3 is 17 amino acids long. Germline CDR1 is SGDLS and CDR2 is YYNGEE. The CDR3 spells CASSVVGTGEGYNEQFF. Full variable domain (rest looked up from reference TRBV9 and TRBJ2-1): DSGVTQTPKHLITATGQRVTLRCSPRSGDLSVYWYQQSLDQGLQFLIQYYNGEERAKGNILERFSAQQFPDLHSELNLSSLELGDSALYFCASSVVGTGEGYNEQFFGPGTRLTVL.